This T cell receptor (beta chain) was sequenced during a study of cytotoxic CD8 clonotypes in ibrutinib-treated CLL. Regarding the study as a whole: Against age-matched healthy donors, baseline clonality ran higher and tracked circulating CD8+ T-cell counts. On treatment, the uncommon public clonotypes contracted or remained stable.

Investigators sought sequencing depths of between 1 in 200,000 and 1 in 1 million T cells. Produced via immunoSEQ multiplex PCR; TCRdb's table is partial and in-frame only. The sample includes around 19,000 clones, under 75% seen only once; the top ten take about 25%. CDR1 is MDHEN, CDR2 SYDVKM, per germline. The ends were cut back, 6 bases at V and 4 bases at J, with 16 bases in the middle. This CDR3 spans 14 amino acids. In its sample, this clone was seen once. Its antigen is not identified. The sequence came from a human donor with chronic lymphocytic leukemia. The J gene is TRBJ2-7, the V gene TRBV28; D gene ambiguous. The sample here was PBMCs, taken after 12 months of ibrutinib treatment. CDR3 region: CASSSLLSLYEQYF. CDR3 DNA: TGTGCCAGCAGCTCCCTCCTAAGCCTTTACGAGCAGTACTTC. Full variable domain (missing parts from reference TRBV28 and TRBJ2-7): DVKVTQSSRYLVKRTGEKVFLECVQDMDHENMFWYRQDPGLGLRLIYFSYDVKMKEKGDIPEGYSVSREKKERFSLILESASTNQTSMYLCASSSLLSLYEQYFGPGTRLTVT.